Sequencing of this TCR beta chain was carried out in a study of blood T cells in healthy people across ages. Study-level results: The fall in TCR beta diversity per million T cells was roughly linear with age. Donor CMV status, an unknown factor, possibly confounded changes in expanded clonotypes.

Germline V CDR1 and CDR2: SGHAT, FQNNGV. The V segment lost 1 base and the J segment 7 bases; nucleotides outside the gene matches: 12. CDR3 length: 17 amino acids. This clonotype was counted a single time. Its antigen is still unknown. Combining a sample-barcoded 5' primer with a J-beta primer mix, a second PCR ran for roughly 7 to 11 cycles. Carrying 12 random nucleotides, a template-switch adaptor labeled each individual cDNA molecule. Each CDR3 protein gets one entry after TCRdb re-called the 5' RACE reads with MiXCR. The table records 700,000 or so distinct CDR3 sequences, about 43% of them present only once.

This receptor was obtained from a man older than 75 in good health. The rearrangement links TRBV11-2 to TRBJ2-1, with 8 bases matching TRBD1. Sequencing was carried out using blood. The CDR3: CASSLGVGTGGGNEQFF. The CDR3 DNA follows: TGTGCCAGCAGCTTAGGGGTTGGGACAGGTGGAGGTAATGAGCAGTTCTTC.